This TCR beta chain was sequenced for a study of T cells in Graves' hyperthyroidism and ophthalmopathy. Study summary: Peripheral blood draws took place at initial diagnosis, ahead of any treatment.

Amplified TCR beta CDR3 regions came from RNA transcripts. First-round RT-PCR with HTBI primers amplified the TCR CDR3 region. TCRdb analysed the multiplex PCR reads with MiXCR anew, one entry per CDR3 protein. Counted here are 450,000 to 500,000 distinct CDR3 sequences, less than 25% occurring once; the ten biggest clones make up 49%. The V end lost 5 bases, the J end lost 9 bases, and 17 bases lay between the germline ends. The CDR3 has 13 residues. Germline values: CDR1 MDHEN, CDR2 SYDVKM. 10 ml of fresh peripheral blood supplied the PBMCs. This clonotype was counted many times. Its specificity is not known. General study results and limits: Most expanded thyroid clonotypes above 0.001 recurred in blood. Stable hyperthyroidism was separated from ophthalmopathy by a model based on 13 V-J features.

The chain links TRBV28 to TRBJ2-7, with a weak D call TRBD1 (6 bases). This receptor was taken from a woman in her seventies with Graves' ophthalmopathy. The sequenced sample was blood. The CDR3: CASSTPGTPWQYF. CDR3 DNA: TGTGCCAGCAGTACCCCCGGGACACCATGGCAGTACTTC.